The clone carrying this T cell receptor beta chain was seen only a few times. Its antigen is still unknown. V lost 2 bases, J lost 0 bases, and 7 bases lay in between. The germline gives CDR1 SGHDT, CDR2 YYEEEE. This CDR3 comprises 14 residues. These data are taken from a study of T-cell memory formation after mild COVID-19. On the study more broadly: Most TCR clusters belonged to a single donor.

From the 5' RACE reads, TCRdb called clonotypes with MiXCR, one entry per CDR3 protein. This sample carries roughly 280,000 distinct CDR3 sequences, 7.5% to 9.5% of them seen once, and the ten largest clones take under 25%. Study-wide points: Whether day 37 second-wave clones are SARS-CoV-2-specific was not confirmed. A balance of CD4 and CD8 characterized clones contracting day 15 to 85, whereas later expanders leaned CD4+. A subset of responding clones appeared in pre-infection memory, suggesting cross-reactive memory joined.

The rearrangement joins TRBV5-6 to TRBJ2-3; D gene uncertain. The sequenced sample consisted of PBMCs or a T cell subset sorted from them (not recorded which). The receptor comes from a man aged 18 to 29 who had mild COVID-19 (a few samples of this study predate the infection). Cell type and time point are not known. The CDR3 nucleotides read TGTGCCAGCAGCTTTGGAGCGAGCACAGATACGCAGTATTTT. It yields the protein CASSFGASTDTQYF.